The 22 T cell receptor beta chains given below trace back to one sample, sequenced in a study of beta chain features in type 1 diabetes. Overall study findings and caveats: Within each of all four CD4+ subsets, Type 1 diabetes patients had TCRB CDR3s that were moderately but significantly shorter.

These TCRs' antigens remain unknown. Every bit of the isolated RNA underwent reverse transcription, so sequencing read expressed TCRB transcripts. Using immunoSEQ multiplex PCR, the repertoire was profiled, and TCRdb retains in-frame clones only, with some absent. The data contain hundreds of thousands of clones, 13% of them seen just once; the ten biggest clones take up approximately 0.02%. Source material: naive CD4+ T cells from blood. These receptors were collected from a man aged 18 to 29 with type 1 diabetes.

The chain employs TRBV28 and TRBJ1-5, with D possibly being TRBD1 (5 bases). The CDR3 is 15 residues long. Germline lookup yields CDR1 MDHEN and CDR2 SYDVKM. Trimming took 6 bases from V and 0 from J, leaving 12 bases between them. This CDR3 is CASSPGTDSNQPQHF. The CDR3 DNA reads TGTGCCAGCAGCCCAGGGACGGATAGCAATCAGCCCCAGCATTTT.

A few counts support this clone. Here the CDR3 DNA reads TGTGCCAGCAGCGAAGACATCCCAAATTACAATGAGCAGTTCTTC. Translation: CASSEDIPNYNEQFF. V and J are TRBV11-1 and TRBJ2-1; unclear D gene. V gave up 5 bases and J gave up 4 bases, with 15 bases separating them. CDR3 length equals 15 residues. Germline V gene sequence: CDR1 SGHAT, CDR2 FQDESV (reference sequence).

Details on this clone: This sample includes further DNA sequences coding for the same CDR3. This chain links TRBV30 with TRBJ1-1; perhaps TRBD1 as D (6 bases). There are 13 residues in the CDR3. With 4 bases removed from V and 2 bases from J, the gap between germline ends came to 11 bases. From germline, CDR1 is GTSNPN and CDR2 SVGIG (reference sequence). CDR3 sequence: CAWTLGGNTEAFF. CDR3 DNA: TGTGCCTGGACCCTGGGGGGCAACACTGAAGCTTTCTTT.

The chain has TRBV2 and TRBJ1-1, with D possibly being TRBD1 (5 bases). The CDR3 loop spans 12 amino acids. Trimming pared 3 bases from V and 10 bases from J, leaving 12 bases between. Germline V gene sequence: CDR1 SNHLY, CDR2 FYNNEI. The CDR3 protein is CASSEGGLRAFF. CDR3 nucleotide sequence: TGTGCCAGCAGTGAGGGGGGACTACGAGCTTTCTTT.

In the case of this clone: The junction departs from the called germline gene at one end, perhaps through a read error. The chain joins TRBV2 to TRBJ1-6; tentatively, D is TRBD1 (5 bases). Germline V gene lookup returns CDR1 SNHLY and CDR2 FYNNEI. This CDR3 has 15 residues. Here the CDR3 DNA reads TGTGCCAGCAGGGAAGGAGTGCAGGGTAATTCACCCCTCCACTTT. This codes for CASREGVQGNSPLHF.

The rearrangement uses TRBV28 and TRBJ2-5; D is possibly TRBD1 (6 bases). From germline, CDR1 is MDHEN and CDR2 SYDVKM. The length of the CDR3 is 15 residues. V lost 1 base to trimming and J lost 1 base, with 10 bases between them. CDR3 loop: CASSLFTGPQETQYF. The CDR3 bases are TGTGCCAGCAGTTTATTTACAGGGCCCCAAGAGACCCAGTACTTC.

The V call is TRBV5-6, the J call TRBJ1-5; D not resolved. Germline V lookup: CDR1 SGHDT, CDR2 YYEEEE. The V end was cut by 3 bases, the J end by 1 base, with 8 bases between. CDR3 length equals 14 residues. The CDR3 coding sequence is TGTGCCAGCAGCTCTATATACAGCAATCAGCCCCAGCATTTT. Its protein is CASSSIYSNQPQHF. Supplemented by reference TRBV5-6 and TRBJ1-5, the full variable domain reads DAGVTQSPTHLIKTRGQQVTLRCSPKSGHDTVSWYQQALGQGPQFIFQYYEEEERQRGNFPDRFSGHQFPNYSSELNVNALLLGDSALYLCASSSIYSNQPQHFGDGTRLSIL.

J is TRBJ2-3 and V is TRBV4-1; a possible D gene is TRBD2 (7 bases). The CDR3 totals 17 residues. The V end lost 3 bases, the J end lost 0 bases, and 16 bases lay between the germline ends. Per the germline V gene, CDR1 is MGHRA and CDR2 is YSYEKL. The CDR3 protein is CASSHPIAGASTDTQYF. DNA of the CDR3: TGCGCCAGCAGCCACCCCATTGCGGGGGCTAGCACAGATACGCAGTATTTT.

This chain uses TRBV30 with TRBJ2-1, with 8 bases fitting TRBD1. The V gene end was trimmed by 7 bases and the J gene end by 7 bases; junction bases not matched to a gene: 9. Looked up from germline, CDR1 is GTSNPN and CDR2 is SVGIG (reference sequence). The CDR3 is 13 residues long. CDR3: CALKTGAWNEQFF. The DNA of the CDR3 is TGTGCCTTGAAGACAGGGGCCTGGAATGAGCAGTTCTTC.

This clone has a handful of counts. This chain uses TRBV4-1 with TRBJ2-1; 11 bases match TRBD1. Germline V gene data show CDR1 as MGHRA and CDR2 as YSYEKL. The CDR3 runs 15 residues. With 3 bases clipped from V and 9 bases from J, the junction kept 7 bases outside the gene matches. The CDR3 coding sequence is TGCGCCAGCAGCCAGGCTAGGACAGGGGGCGTTGAGCAGTTCTTC. Protein sequence: CASSQARTGGVEQFF.

This clone was detected a few times. This same CDR3 is encoded by further DNA sequences in the sample. The chain recombines TRBV2 with TRBJ2-1, with unresolved D. The CDR3 extends over 12 amino acids. Per germline, CDR1 SNHLY and CDR2 FYNNEI. V lost 2 bases, J lost 3 bases, and 2 bases lay in between. The CDR3 nucleotides are TGTGCCAGCAGTGAAAACTACAATGAGCAGTTCTTC. Protein product: CASSENYNEQFF.

The chain links TRBV7-9 to TRBJ2-6, with unresolved D. The CDR3 sequence is 15 residues long. Germline-derived CDR1 and CDR2 are SEHNR and FQNEAQ (reference sequence). Trimming removed 4 bases at V and 4 bases at J, with 11 bases between. CDR3 protein: CASSSNLQGANVLTF. The CDR3 coding sequence is TGTGCCAGCAGCTCGAACCTACAAGGGGCCAACGTCCTGACTTTC.

The rearrangement uses TRBV5-1 and TRBJ2-2; TRBD2 matches at 8 bases. CDR3 size: 15 residues. Per germline, CDR1 SGHRS and CDR2 YFSETQ. The J segment lost 5 bases and the V segment lost 6 bases, leaving 9 bases of the junction unmatched. The CDR3 nucleotides are TGCGCCAGCAATGGCGGGGGGCCTGAGACCGGGGAGCTGTTTTTT. Protein sequence: CASNGGGPETGELFF.

This clone was counted between two and nine times. The V gene is TRBV7-9, the J gene TRBJ2-2; D possibly uses TRBD1 or TRBD2 (5 bases each). The ends were cut back, 11 bases at V and 4 bases at J, with 20 bases in the middle. Germline CDR1 and CDR2: SEHNR and FQNEAQ (reference sequence). This CDR3 comprises 15 residues. CDR3 in amino acids: CASQDLGVSTGELFF. CDR3 DNA sequence: TGTGCCTCTCAAGACCTGGGGGTCTCCACCGGGGAGCTGTTTTTT. Full variable domain (rest looked up from reference TRBV7-9 and TRBJ2-2): DTGVSQNPRHKITKRGQNVTFRCDPISEHNRLYWYRQTLGQGPEFLTYFQNEAQLEKSRLLSDRFSAERPKGSFSTLEIQRTEQGDSAMYLCASQDLGVSTGELFFGEGSRLTVL.

This clone was seen only a few times. The rearrangement uses TRBV4-1 and TRBJ2-5; D uncertain. With 8 bases removed from V and 3 bases from J, the gap between germline ends came to 19 bases. The length of the CDR3 is 15 residues. CDR1 and CDR2 (germline): MGHRA, YSYEKL. Written as DNA, the CDR3 is TGCGCCAGCGCCAACCCCGGACCCTACAAAGAGACCCAGTACTTC. Its translation: CASANPGPYKETQYF.

This chain uses TRBV19 with TRBJ2-5; 7 bases are a match to TRBD2. The germline gives CDR1 LNHDA, CDR2 SQIVND (reference sequence). This CDR3 region has 14 residues. V dropped 10 bases and J dropped 4; count of bases not matched to a gene: 12. The CDR3 DNA reads as TGTGCCACCCGGGAGGCACATTATCGAGAGACCCAGTACTTC. Its translation: CATREAHYRETQYF.

This chain connects TRBV15 to TRBJ1-2; 9 positions match TRBD1. Looked up from germline, CDR1 is LNHNV and CDR2 is YYDKDF (reference sequence). J lost 6 bases, V lost 0 bases, and 2 bases had no gene match. The CDR3 extends over 14 amino acids. CDR3 in amino acids: CATSREGQGDGYTF. CDR3 sequence (DNA): TGTGCCACCAGCAGAGAGGGACAGGGTGATGGCTACACCTTC.

Only a few counts were recorded for this clone. The chain is built from TRBV14 and TRBJ1-1, with D possibly matching TRBD1 (5 bases). CDR1 is SGHDN and CDR2 is FVKESK in the germline V gene. This CDR3 comprises 17 residues. The V gene lost 4 bases and the J gene lost 1 base, with 19 bases spanning the gap. CDR3 region: CASSPGTGEGPNTEAFF. In nucleotides, the CDR3 is TGTGCCAGCAGCCCCGGGACCGGGGAGGGCCCGAACACTGAAGCTTTCTTT.

The J gene is TRBJ2-1, the V gene TRBV27; 12 nucleotides match TRBD2. V trimming: 5 bases; J trimming: 9 bases; junction bases outside the gene matches: 14. The CDR3 extends over 17 amino acids. Germline CDR1 MNHEY, CDR2 SMNVEV (reference sequence). In DNA, the CDR3 is TGTGCCAGCAGTCCCGCCAGAGGGACTAGCGGGCTAGTTGAGCAGTTCTTC. It is translated as CASSPARGTSGLVEQFF.

V usage is TRBV4-1 and J usage is TRBJ2-3; 9 positions agree with TRBD2. The germline CDR1 and CDR2 sequences are MGHRA and YSYEKL. After removal of 1 base from V and 2 bases from J, the junction contained 4 bases not matched to a gene. The CDR3 totals 16 residues. The CDR3 DNA follows: TGCGCCAGCAGCCAAGTGGCGGGGGGGATCACAGATACGCAGTATTTT. Protein: CASSQVAGGITDTQYF.

The genes are TRBV19 and TRBJ1-1, with 8 bases identical to TRBD1. The V gene's germline CDR1 is LNHDA and CDR2 SQIVND (reference sequence). This CDR3 region has 15 residues. V shed 9 bases, J shed 0 bases, and the junction held 9 bases outside the gene matches. The CDR3 loop reads CASTFPGQVNTEAFF. The CDR3 DNA follows: TGTGCCAGCACATTCCCGGGACAGGTGAACACTGAAGCTTTCTTT.

This clone was recorded a few times. This chain links TRBV7-9 with TRBJ2-7, with D perhaps TRBD1 (6 bases). Germline assignment: CDR1 SEHNR and CDR2 FQNEAQ (reference sequence). Trimming shortened V by 1 base and J by 10 bases, and 14 bases separated the two germline ends. This CDR3 comprises 13 residues. The CDR3, as DNA: TGTGCCAGCAGCTTAGAGGGGGACCTACGACAGTACTTC. This translates into CASSLEGDLRQYF.